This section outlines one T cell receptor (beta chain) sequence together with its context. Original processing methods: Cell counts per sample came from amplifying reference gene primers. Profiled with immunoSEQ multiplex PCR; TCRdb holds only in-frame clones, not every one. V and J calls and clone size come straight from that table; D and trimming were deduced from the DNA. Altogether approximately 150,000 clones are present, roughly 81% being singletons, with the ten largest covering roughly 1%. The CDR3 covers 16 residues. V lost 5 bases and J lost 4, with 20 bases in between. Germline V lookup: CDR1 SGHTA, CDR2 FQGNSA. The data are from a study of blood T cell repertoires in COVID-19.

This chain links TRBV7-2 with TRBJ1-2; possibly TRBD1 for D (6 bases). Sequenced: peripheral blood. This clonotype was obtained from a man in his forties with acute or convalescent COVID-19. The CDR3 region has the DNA TGTGCCAGCAGCCCTGGGGGGGGCAGGCCCACCTATGGCTACACCTTC. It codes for CASSPGGGRPTYGYTF.